These 14 T cell receptor beta chains were all obtained from the same sample, sequenced in a study of T cells of healthy individuals. TCRdb used MiXCR to reprocess the 5' RACE reads, holding one entry per CDR3 protein. The table shows 40,000 to 45,000 distinct CDR3 sequences, with about 4.2% occurring only once. These receptors all stem from a human donor in good health.

This clonotype occurred many times. The gene calls are TRBV7-9 and TRBJ2-3, with TRBD2 matching over 14 bases. Germline CDR1 is SEHNR and CDR2 is FQNEAQ (reference sequence). The CDR3 spans 17 residues. After removal of 5 bases from V and 3 bases from J, the junction contained 7 bases not matched to a gene. In DNA, the CDR3 is TGTGCCAGCAGCACGACTAGCGGGGGGGCCGAAACAGATACGCAGTATTTT. Amino acid sequence: CASSTTSGGAETDTQYF.

This clonotype was seen ten or more times. J is TRBJ1-1 and V is TRBV4-1; the match to TRBD1 covers 8 bases. The V segment lost 6 bases and the J segment 4 bases; nucleotides outside the gene matches: 7. Per germline, CDR1 MGHRA and CDR2 YSYEKL. This CDR3 has 14 amino acids. The DNA of the CDR3 is TGCGCCAGCAGGGGGACAGGCCGGGGCACTGAAGCTTTCTTT. It codes for CASRGTGRGTEAFF.

This clonotype was seen at least ten times. This sequence joins TRBV11-2 and TRBJ2-1; D unclear. This CDR3 has 15 residues. V gave up 1 base and J gave up 0 bases, with 7 bases separating them. CDR1 is SGHAT and CDR2 is FQNNGV in the germline V gene. The CDR3 sequence is CASSLGATSYNEQFF. The DNA of the CDR3 is TGTGCCAGCAGCTTAGGCGCGACCTCCTACAATGAGCAGTTCTTC.

The table lists this clonotype with a few counts. This chain connects TRBV4-2 to TRBJ1-6, with 7 bases fitting TRBD1. V gave up 0 bases and J gave up 7 bases; unmatched junction bases: 27. CDR1 is LGHNA and CDR2 is YNFKEQ in the germline V gene. The CDR3 is 23 residues long. As DNA, the CDR3 is TGTGCCAGCAGCCAAGACGGTTTAGGGACAGTTGGTATCGCCCGTCAAACGAATTCACCCCTCCACTTT. The encoded protein is CASSQDGLGTVGIARQTNSPLHF.

This clonotype was picked up a small number of times. This sequence joins TRBV2 and TRBJ2-1, with D unclear. The CDR3 is 11 residues long. The ends were cut back, 4 bases at V and 10 bases at J, with 8 bases in the middle. Germline V gene sequence: CDR1 SNHLY, CDR2 FYNNEI. This CDR3 reads CASSAVREQFF. CDR3 in DNA: TGTGCCAGCAGTGCAGTCAGGGAGCAGTTCTTC.

The sample holds many counts of this clonotype. V gene TRBV4-3 combines with J gene TRBJ2-3; 13 bases map to TRBD2. Per germline, CDR1 LGHNA and CDR2 YSLEER. The length of the CDR3 is 17 residues. Trimming took 3 bases from V and 6 from J; bases not matched to a gene: 9. This CDR3 is CASSQLLAGGPGDTQYF. The CDR3 DNA sequence: TGCGCCAGCAGCCAGCTACTAGCGGGAGGGCCAGGGGATACGCAGTATTTT.

Many counts were recorded for this clonotype. J is TRBJ1-2 and V is TRBV19; 7 bases line up with TRBD1. The CDR3 runs to 14 residues. The V and J ends lost 5 bases and 3 bases, in that order; junction bases with no gene match: 6. Germline values: CDR1 LNHDA, CDR2 SQIVND (reference sequence). The CDR3 region has the DNA TGTGCCAGTAGTCCGACAGGGCAGTACTATGGCTACACCTTC. It yields the protein CASSPTGQYYGYTF.

This clonotype came up many times. This sequence joins TRBV19 and TRBJ2-1; 9 positions agree with TRBD1. The junction had 8 bases not matched to a gene; V was cut back by 5 bases and J by 12 bases. CDR3 length equals 13 residues. Germline V gives CDR1 LNHDA, CDR2 SQIVND (reference sequence). CDR3 residues: CASSAGQGGGQFF. CDR3 coding DNA: TGTGCCAGTAGTGCGGGACAGGGCGGCGGGCAGTTCTTC. Full variable domain (remainder filled in from reference TRBV19 and TRBJ2-1): DGGITQSPKYLFRKEGQNVTLSCEQNLNHDAMYWYRQDPGQGLRLIYYSQIVNDFQKGDIAEGYSVSREKKESFPLTVTSAQKNPTAFYLCASSAGQGGGQFFGPGTRLTVL.

The rearrangement links TRBV6-6 to TRBJ2-1, with 9 positions matching TRBD1. Losses at the gene ends were 8 bases for V and 7 bases for J; bases not matched to a gene: 15. The germline CDR1 and CDR2 sequences are MNHNY and SVGAGI (reference sequence). This CDR3 has 16 amino acids. The CDR3 protein is CASRRSGTGLTNEQFF. In nucleotides, the CDR3 is TGTGCCAGCCGTAGGTCCGGGACAGGGCTAACAAATGAGCAGTTCTTC.

This clonotype was detected ten times or more. This rearrangement joins TRBV6-1 to TRBJ2-5; the D gene is possibly TRBD2 (6 bases). The CDR3 is 14 amino acids. The V and J ends lost 2 bases and 5 bases respectively, with 12 bases between them. Germline values: CDR1 MNHNS, CDR2 SASEGT. The CDR3 DNA reads as TGTGCCAGCAGTGAAAGGAGGGACGGGGAGACCCAGTACTTC. Protein product: CASSERRDGETQYF.

Concerning this clonotype itself: Possible read error: a much larger clone is one base away. V and J are TRBV6-5 and TRBJ2-6; TRBD1 might be the D (6 bases). Germline values: CDR1 MNHEY, CDR2 SVGAGI. This CDR3 has 14 amino acids. CDR3 DNA: TGTGCCAGCAGCCACAGGGTTGGGACCAACGTCCTGACTTTC. It specifies CASSHRVGTNVLTF.

The sample holds a few counts of this clonotype. This rearrangement joins TRBV12-3 or TRBV12-4 to TRBJ2-5; D unclear. Deletions cut 3 bases from V and 0 bases from J, with 2 bases between. The CDR3 is 12 residues long. The CDR3 nucleotides are TGTGCCAGCAGTTTCCACCAAGAGACCCAGTACTTC. Translation: CASSFHQETQYF.

The rearrangement links TRBV2 to TRBJ2-3; D is unresolved. The CDR3 runs to 14 residues. The V gene's germline CDR1 is SNHLY and CDR2 FYNNEI. V was pared by 1 base and J by 1 base, with 6 bases between. The CDR3: CASSEGGCTDTQYF. In DNA, the CDR3 is TGTGCCAGCAGTGAAGGGGGATGCACAGATACGCAGTATTTT.

This clonotype was seen ten or more times. The gene calls are TRBV19 and TRBJ1-5, with TRBD1 identical over 8 bases. This CDR3 has 14 amino acids. The V segment lost 2 bases and the J segment 7 bases; nucleotides outside the gene matches: 4. Germline loops: CDR1 LNHDA, CDR2 SQIVND (reference sequence). This CDR3 reads CASSIQGAGQPQHF. The CDR3 DNA reads as TGTGCCAGTAGTATACAGGGGGCAGGGCAGCCCCAGCATTTT. Supplemented by reference TRBV19 and TRBJ1-5, the full variable domain reads DGGITQSPKYLFRKEGQNVTLSCEQNLNHDAMYWYRQDPGQGLRLIYYSQIVNDFQKGDIAEGYSVSREKKESFPLTVTSAQKNPTAFYLCASSIQGAGQPQHFGDGTRLSIL.